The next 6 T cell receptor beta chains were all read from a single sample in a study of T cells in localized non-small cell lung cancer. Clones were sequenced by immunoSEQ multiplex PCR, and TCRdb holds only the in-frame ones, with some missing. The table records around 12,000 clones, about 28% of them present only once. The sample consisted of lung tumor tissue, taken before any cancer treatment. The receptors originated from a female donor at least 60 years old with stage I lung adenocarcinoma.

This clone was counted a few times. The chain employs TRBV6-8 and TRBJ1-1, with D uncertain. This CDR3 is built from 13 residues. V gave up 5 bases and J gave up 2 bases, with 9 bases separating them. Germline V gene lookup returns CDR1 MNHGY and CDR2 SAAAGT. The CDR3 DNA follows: TGTGCCAGCAGTCACAACCCCAACACTGAAGCTTTCTTT. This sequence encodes CASSHNPNTEAFF.

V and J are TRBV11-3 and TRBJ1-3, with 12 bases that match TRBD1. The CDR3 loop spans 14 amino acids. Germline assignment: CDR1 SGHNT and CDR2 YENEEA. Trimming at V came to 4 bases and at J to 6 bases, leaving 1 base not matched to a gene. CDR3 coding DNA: TGTGCCAGCAGCTGGGGACAGGGGGCAAACACCATATATTTT. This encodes CASSWGQGANTIYF. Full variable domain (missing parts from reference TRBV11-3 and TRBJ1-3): EAGVVQSPRYKIIEKKQPVAFWCNPISGHNTLYWYLQNLGQGPELLIRYENEEAVDDSQLPKDRFSAERLKGVDSTLKIQPAELGDSAVYLCASSWGQGANTIYFGEGSWLTVV.

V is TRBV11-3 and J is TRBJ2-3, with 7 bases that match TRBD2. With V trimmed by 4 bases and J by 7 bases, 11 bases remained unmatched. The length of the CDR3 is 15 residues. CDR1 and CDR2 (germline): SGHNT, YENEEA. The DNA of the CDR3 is TGTGCCAGCAGCTCAAGCGGGGCTCCCTCTAATACGCAGTATTTT. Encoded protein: CASSSSGAPSNTQYF.

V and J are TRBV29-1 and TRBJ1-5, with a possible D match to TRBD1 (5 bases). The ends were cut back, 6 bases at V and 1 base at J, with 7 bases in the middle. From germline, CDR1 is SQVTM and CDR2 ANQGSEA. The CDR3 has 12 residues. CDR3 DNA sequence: TGCAGCGTGGGGGGGAGCAATCAGCCCCAGCATTTT. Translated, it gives CSVGGSNQPQHF.

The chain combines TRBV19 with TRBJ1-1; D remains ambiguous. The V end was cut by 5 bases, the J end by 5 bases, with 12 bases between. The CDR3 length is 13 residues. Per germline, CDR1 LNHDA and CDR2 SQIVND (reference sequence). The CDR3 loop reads CASSEATRTEAFF. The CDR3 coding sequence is TGTGCCAGTAGTGAGGCTACACGGACTGAAGCTTTCTTT. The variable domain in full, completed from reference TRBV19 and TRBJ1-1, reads DGGITQSPKYLFRKEGQNVTLSCEQNLNHDAMYWYRQDPGQGLRLIYYSQIVNDFQKGDIAEGYSVSREKKESFPLTVTSAQKNPTAFYLCASSEATRTEAFFGQGTRLTVV.

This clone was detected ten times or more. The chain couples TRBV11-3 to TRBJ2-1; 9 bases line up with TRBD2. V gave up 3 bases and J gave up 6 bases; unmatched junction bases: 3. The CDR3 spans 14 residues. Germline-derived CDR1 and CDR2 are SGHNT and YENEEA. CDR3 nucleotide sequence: TGTGCCAGCAGCTTGAGCGGGAGGACCAATGAGCAGTTCTTC. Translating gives CASSLSGRTNEQFF.